This T cell receptor (beta chain) was recovered during a study of blood T cell repertoires in COVID-19. Across the whole study: Acute and convalescent COVID-19 specimens originated in the United States, Italy and Spain. In each case, the material was cDNA or gDNA derived from T cells, B-cell-depleted T cells, or PBMCs.

The CDR3 loop spans 16 amino acids. With 5 bases clipped from V and 3 bases from J, the junction kept 7 bases outside the gene matches. CDR1 and CDR2 from the germline V gene are MDHEN and SYDVKM. Repertoires were generated with immunoSEQ multiplex PCR, while TCRdb's copy carries only in-frame clones and drops some. The profile covers hundreds of thousands of clones, with 70% to 90% appearing a single time and roughly 0.7% taken by the ten largest. This chain uses TRBV28 with TRBJ2-2; 9 nucleotides match TRBD2. The receptor was isolated from a man aged 35 to 55 with acute or convalescent COVID-19. The sample comprised peripheral blood. Here the CDR3 DNA reads TGTGCCAGCAGTCCCCCGCGGGAGGGTCACACCGGGGAGCTGTTTTTT. Amino acids: CASSPPREGHTGELFF.